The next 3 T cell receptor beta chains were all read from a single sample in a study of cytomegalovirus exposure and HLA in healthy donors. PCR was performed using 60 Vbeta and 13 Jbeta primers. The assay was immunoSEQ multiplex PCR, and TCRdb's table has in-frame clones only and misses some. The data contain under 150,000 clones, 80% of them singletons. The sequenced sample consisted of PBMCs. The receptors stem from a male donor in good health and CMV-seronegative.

The CDR3 reads CASGRSHEQYF. The CDR3 bases are TGTGCCAGCGGTAGGAGCCACGAGCAGTACTTC. The V call is TRBV7-2, the J call TRBJ2-7, with D hard to call. The CDR3 totals 11 residues. V was trimmed by 8 bases and J by 5 bases, leaving 10 bases between them. Germline loops: CDR1 SGHTA, CDR2 FQGNSA.

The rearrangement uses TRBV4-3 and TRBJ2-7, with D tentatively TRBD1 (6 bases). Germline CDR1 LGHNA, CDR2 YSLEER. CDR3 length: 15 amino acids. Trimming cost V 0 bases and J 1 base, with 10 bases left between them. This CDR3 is CASSQDTGLSYEQYF. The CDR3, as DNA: TGCGCCAGCAGCCAAGACACAGGGCTTTCCTACGAGCAGTACTTC.

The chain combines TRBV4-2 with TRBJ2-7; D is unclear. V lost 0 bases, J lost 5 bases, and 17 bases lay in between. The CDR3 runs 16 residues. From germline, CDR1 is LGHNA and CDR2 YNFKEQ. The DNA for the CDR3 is TGTGCCAGCAGCCAAGAGCTCCAGGATAGGATCAACGAGCAGTACTTC. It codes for CASSQELQDRINEQYF.